The entry below describes one T cell receptor beta chain. Its antigen remains unknown. Individual cDNA molecules were tagged with unique molecular identifiers. Via MiXCR, TCRdb re-called the 5' RACE reads, giving one row per CDR3 protein. Of about 82,000 distinct CDR3 sequences listed, roughly 13% are singletons. These data originate in a study of early T cells in non-severe SARS-CoV-2 infection. Study-wide context: With bulk RNA from unsorted whole blood as input, sequencing yielded unpaired chains. General study results and limits: A preference for anti-spike CD8 responses marked VDJdb matching, which missed private and CD4 specificities.

The clonotype originates from an adult who was a healthcare worker with PCR-confirmed SARS-CoV-2 infection or an uninfected control (not recorded which). Sequencing was done on a sample of whole blood.

The CDR3 DNA reads TGTGCCAGCAAGTCACAGGGGATGAACACTGAAGCTTTCTTT. Its protein product is CASKSQGMNTEAFF. The gene calls are TRBV12-3 or TRBV12-4 and TRBJ1-1; the match to TRBD1 covers 7 bases. V shed 7 bases and J 0 bases; nucleotides not matched to a gene: 5. The length of the CDR3 is 14 residues.